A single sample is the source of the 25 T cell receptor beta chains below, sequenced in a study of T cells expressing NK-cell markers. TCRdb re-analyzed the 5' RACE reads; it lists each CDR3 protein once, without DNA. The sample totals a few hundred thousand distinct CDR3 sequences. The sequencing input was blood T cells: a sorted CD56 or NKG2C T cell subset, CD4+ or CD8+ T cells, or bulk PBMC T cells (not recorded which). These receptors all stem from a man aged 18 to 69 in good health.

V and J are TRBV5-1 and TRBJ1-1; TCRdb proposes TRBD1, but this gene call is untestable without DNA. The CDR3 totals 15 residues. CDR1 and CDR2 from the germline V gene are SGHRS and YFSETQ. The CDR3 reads CASSPTTGMNTEAFF.

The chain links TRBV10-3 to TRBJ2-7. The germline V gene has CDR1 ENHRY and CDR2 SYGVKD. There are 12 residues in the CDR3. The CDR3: CASSNPSYEQYF.

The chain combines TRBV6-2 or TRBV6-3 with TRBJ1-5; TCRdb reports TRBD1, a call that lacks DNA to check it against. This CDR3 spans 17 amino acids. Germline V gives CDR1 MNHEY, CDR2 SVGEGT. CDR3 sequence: CASSSATGARGNQPQHF.

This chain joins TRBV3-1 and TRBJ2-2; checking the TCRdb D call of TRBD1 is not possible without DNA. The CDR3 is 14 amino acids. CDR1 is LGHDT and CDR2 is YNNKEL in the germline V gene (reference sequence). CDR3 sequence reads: CASSTSVGAGELFF.

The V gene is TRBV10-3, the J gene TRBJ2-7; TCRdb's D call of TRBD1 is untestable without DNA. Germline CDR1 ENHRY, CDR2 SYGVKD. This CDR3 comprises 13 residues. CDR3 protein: CAIRRPQGNEQYF.

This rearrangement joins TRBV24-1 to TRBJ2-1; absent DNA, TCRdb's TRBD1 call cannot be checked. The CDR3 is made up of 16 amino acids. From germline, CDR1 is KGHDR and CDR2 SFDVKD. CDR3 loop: CATSGKDRGRKNEQFF.

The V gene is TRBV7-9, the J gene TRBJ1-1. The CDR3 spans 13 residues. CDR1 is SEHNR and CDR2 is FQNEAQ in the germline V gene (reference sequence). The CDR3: CASSDSPLHEAFF.

The CDR3 is CASSPRTGAFLGYNNEQFF. The V call is TRBV18, the J call TRBJ2-1; TCRdb's D call, TRBD1, is unchecked because there is no DNA. The CDR3 is made up of 19 amino acids. From germline, CDR1 is KGHSH and CDR2 LQKENI.

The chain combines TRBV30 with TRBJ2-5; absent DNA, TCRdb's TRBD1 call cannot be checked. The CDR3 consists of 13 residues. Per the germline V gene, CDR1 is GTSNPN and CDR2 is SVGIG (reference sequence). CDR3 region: CAFQGTGQETQYF.

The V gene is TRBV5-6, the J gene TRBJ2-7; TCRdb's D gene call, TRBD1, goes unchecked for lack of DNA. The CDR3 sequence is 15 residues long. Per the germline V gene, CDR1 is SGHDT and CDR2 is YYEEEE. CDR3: CASSPRGRGSYEQYF.

CDR3 region: CATSRARRGSNQPQHF. The V gene is TRBV15, the J gene TRBJ1-5. The germline CDR1 and CDR2 sequences are LNHNV and YYDKDF (reference sequence). This CDR3 region has 16 residues.

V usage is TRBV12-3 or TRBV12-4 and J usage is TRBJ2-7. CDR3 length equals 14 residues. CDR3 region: CASSLVTSYYEQYF.

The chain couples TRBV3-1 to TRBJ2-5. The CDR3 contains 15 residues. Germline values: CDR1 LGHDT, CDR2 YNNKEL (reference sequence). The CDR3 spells CASSQWSTVQETQYF.

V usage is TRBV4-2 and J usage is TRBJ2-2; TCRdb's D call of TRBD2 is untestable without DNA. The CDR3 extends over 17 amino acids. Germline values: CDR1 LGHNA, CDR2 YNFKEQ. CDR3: CASSQGVAGLNSGELFF.

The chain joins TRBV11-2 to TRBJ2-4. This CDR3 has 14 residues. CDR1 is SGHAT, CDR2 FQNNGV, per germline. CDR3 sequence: CASSPDGAKNIQYF.

CDR3: CAVGFTSKGVNIQYF. The chain is built from TRBV28 and TRBJ2-4; TCRdb outputs TRBD1, but without DNA this stays unchecked. CDR1 is MDHEN, CDR2 SYDVKM, per germline. There are 15 residues in the CDR3. The full variable domain, completed using reference TRBV28 and TRBJ2-4, is DVKVTQSSRYLVKRTGEKVFLECVQDMDHENMFWYRQDPGLGLRLIYFSYDVKMKEKGDIPEGYSVSREKKERFSLILESASTNQTSMYLCAVGFTSKGVNIQYFGAGTRLSVL.

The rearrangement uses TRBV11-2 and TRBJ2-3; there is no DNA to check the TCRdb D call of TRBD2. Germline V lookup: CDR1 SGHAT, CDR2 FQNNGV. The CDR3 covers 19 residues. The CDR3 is CASTLHRWTSGGSTDTQYF.

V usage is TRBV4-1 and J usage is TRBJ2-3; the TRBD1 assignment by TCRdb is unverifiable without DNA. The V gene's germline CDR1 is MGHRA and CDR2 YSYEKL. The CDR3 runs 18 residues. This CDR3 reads CASSPRSRGPKRADTQYF.

The CDR3 is CASSQVSRGIYEQYF. The rearrangement joins TRBV4-1 to TRBJ2-7; lacking DNA, the TRBD1 call made by TCRdb goes unchecked. Per the germline V gene, CDR1 is MGHRA and CDR2 is YSYEKL. The CDR3 runs 15 residues.

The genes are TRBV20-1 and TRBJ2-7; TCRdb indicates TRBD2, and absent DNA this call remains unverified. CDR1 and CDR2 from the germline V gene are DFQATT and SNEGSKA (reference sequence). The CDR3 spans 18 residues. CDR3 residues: CSAAASGTSGGRTYEQYF.

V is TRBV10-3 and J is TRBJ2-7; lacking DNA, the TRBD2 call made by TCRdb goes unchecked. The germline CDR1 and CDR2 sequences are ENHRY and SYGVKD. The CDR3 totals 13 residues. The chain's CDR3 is CAISESGGYEQYF.

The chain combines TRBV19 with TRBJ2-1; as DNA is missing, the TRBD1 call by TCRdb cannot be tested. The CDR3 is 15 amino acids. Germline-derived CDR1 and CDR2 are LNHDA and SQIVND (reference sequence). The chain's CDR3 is CASSGWGQGNNEQFF.

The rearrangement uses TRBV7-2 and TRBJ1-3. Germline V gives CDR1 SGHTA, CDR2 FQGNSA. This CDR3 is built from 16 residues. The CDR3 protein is CASSLAQTSSGNTIYF.

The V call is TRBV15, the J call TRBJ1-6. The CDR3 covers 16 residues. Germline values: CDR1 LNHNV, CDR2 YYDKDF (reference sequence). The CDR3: CATSRGFSSYNSPLHF.

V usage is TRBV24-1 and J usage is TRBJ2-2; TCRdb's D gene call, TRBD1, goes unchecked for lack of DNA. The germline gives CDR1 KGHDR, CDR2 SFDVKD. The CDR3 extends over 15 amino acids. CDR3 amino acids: CATRGQGQYTGELFF.